This T cell receptor beta chain was identified during a study of radiotherapy plus CTLA-4 blockade in lung cancer. Germline lookup yields CDR1 SGHVS and CDR2 FQNEAQ. The CDR3 loop spans 14 amino acids. For this clone: Its specificity is unknown.

This table comes from immunoSEQ multiplex PCR, and its TCRdb copy is limited to in-frame clones, with some not included. The sample carries around 80,000 clones, less than 90% recorded once. Study-level results: Blood saw expansion of tumor-derived TCR clones after radiotherapy plus ipilimumab.

The origin of this receptor is a human donor with non-small cell lung cancer who had stable disease on radiotherapy plus ipilimumab. This material consisted of peripheral blood, taken from a patient treated with radiotherapy plus ipilimumab. The rearrangement joins TRBV7-8 to TRBJ2-5, with D maybe TRBD2 (6 bases). The J call may be mistaken, given a closer DNA end match to TRBJ2-7. In nucleotides, the CDR3 is TGTGCCAGCAGCTTAAGGTATCCGGGGGACGAGCAGTACTTC. The encoded protein is CASSLRYPGDEQYF.